This record looks at one T cell receptor beta chain sequence and its context. Its cognate antigen is unknown. The authors' processing: ImmunoSEQ output lacked quality scores and full-length reads, limiting matched filtering. Assay: immunoSEQ multiplex PCR; the TCRdb copy retains only in-frame clones and omits some. The V and J calls and the clone size are those of that table, but D and trimming were determined from the DNA. The repertoire holds around 550,000 clones, with almost 97% as singletons. The record originates from a study of shared clonotypes between healthy human individuals. Study context: CD8 memory received one plate per donor, CD8 naive two, CD4 memory three and CD4 naive three.

Findings and caveats of the study: Naive subsets generally had larger estimated richness than memory subsets. When compared with the clonotypes that were shared by all four sorted-subset donors, the non-shared clonotypes turned out to have lower generation probabilities.

Trimming removed 4 bases at V and 7 bases at J, with 13 bases between. In germline, CDR1 is MGHRA, CDR2 YSYEKL. The length of the CDR3 is 13 residues. The V call is TRBV4-1, the J call TRBJ1-2, with D uncertain. The sequencing input was naive CD4+ T cells sorted from blood. Subset here: CD45RA+ positively selected. The sequence was collected from a woman in her 30s in good health. CDR3 sequence: CASSRPGQSGYTF. The CDR3 nucleotides read TGCGCCAGCAGCCGACCGGGCCAGTCTGGCTACACCTTC.